This T cell receptor (beta chain) originates from a study of T-cell reconstitution after alpha-beta-depleted transplantation in children. TCRbeta library preparation incorporated unique molecular identifiers. TCRdb re-derived calls from the PCR reads in MiXCR, one entry per CDR3 protein. The sample includes 450,000 to 550,000 distinct CDR3 sequences, more than 9.5% seen only once; the top ten take around 15%. Many counts were recorded for this clonotype. Its antigen is not known. Points from the study as a whole: Most T-cell counts and diversity one year after the transplant came from T cells that were newly produced. Several hundred expanded graft clones reportedly gave rise to the alpha-beta T cells present about two months after transplant.

Per the germline V gene, CDR1 is MDHEN and CDR2 is SYDVKM. The CDR3 contains 14 residues. V lost 2 bases and J 2 bases, leaving 10 bases between the germline ends. The sequence derives from a female patient between 2 and 15 years old who had a stem cell transplant for aplastic anemia, so the T cells may come from the graft donor. This material consisted of PBMCs, mostly from graft donor cells, taken 180 days after TCRalphabeta/CD19-depleted stem cell transplant. V is TRBV28 and J is TRBJ2-7, with D tentatively TRBD2 (5 bases). CDR3 in amino acids: CASSLAGETYEQYF. Written as DNA, the CDR3 is TGTGCCAGCAGTTTAGCCGGGGAGACCTACGAGCAGTACTTC.